These 18 T cell receptor beta chains were sequenced from one sample in a study of CD8+ T cells in alopecia areata. Alopecia areata patients provided lesional scalp punch biopsies and peripheral blood. The authors extracted RNA and reverse transcribed it into cDNA as the sequencing template. The protocol was immunoSEQ multiplex PCR, while the TCRdb copy is restricted to in-frame clones and leaves out a portion. This table holds about 5,700 clones, around 60% found once. Material: skin, obtained at week 0. The receptors come from a human donor with alopecia areata.

This clone has more than one count but fewer than ten. V is TRBV7-6 and J is TRBJ1-1; 11 nucleotides align to TRBD1. The CDR3 is 16 amino acids. J gave up 5 bases and V 5 bases, and 10 bases lay outside the gene matches. Germline V gene data show CDR1 as SGHVS and CDR2 as FNYEAQ. The CDR3 bases are TGTGCCAGCAGCGCCCCGGGACAGGGGGGGGAGACTGAAGCTTTCTTT. It codes for CASSAPGQGGETEAFF.

This clone was seen a few times. This chain uses TRBV7-9 with TRBJ2-2; D is unclear. CDR1 SEHNR and CDR2 FQNEAQ come from the germline V gene (reference sequence). This CDR3 spans 16 amino acids. V was pared by 5 bases and J by 0 bases, with 13 bases between. CDR3 region: CASSPGGGANTGELFF. Here the CDR3 DNA reads TGTGCCAGCAGCCCAGGCGGCGGAGCGAACACCGGGGAGCTGTTTTTT.

The rearrangement links TRBV19 to TRBJ1-1; a weak D match, TRBD1 (5 bases). The V gene lost 6 bases and the J gene lost 4 bases, with 18 bases spanning the gap. This CDR3 contains 15 residues. The germline gives CDR1 LNHDA, CDR2 SQIVND (reference sequence). CDR3 sequence: CASSISRQLTTEAFF. CDR3 in DNA: TGTGCCAGTAGCATATCCCGACAGCTAACCACTGAAGCTTTCTTT.

The table lists this clone with a few counts. The J gene is TRBJ2-3, the V gene TRBV7-9; no clear D gene. Trimming shortened V by 6 bases and J by 0 bases, and 16 bases separated the two germline ends. Germline V gene sequence: CDR1 SEHNR, CDR2 FQNEAQ (reference sequence). The CDR3 has 16 residues. As DNA, the CDR3 is TGTGCCAGCAGGAGATCAGTAGTACATAGCACAGATACGCAGTATTTT. Translating it yields CASRRSVVHSTDTQYF.

This chain joins TRBV5-1 and TRBJ2-1, with 11 bases aligning to TRBD2. This CDR3 contains 14 residues. The germline V gene encodes CDR1 SGHRS and CDR2 YFSETQ. The V gene end was trimmed by 5 bases and the J gene end by 5 bases; junction bases not matched to a gene: 3. The CDR3 region has the DNA TGCGCCAGCAGAACTAGCGGGGGACACAATGAGCAGTTCTTC. Translating gives CASRTSGGHNEQFF.

The chain carries TRBV2 and TRBJ2-1; tentatively, D is TRBD1 or TRBD2 (5 bases each). There are 10 residues in the CDR3. V lost 8 bases and J lost 15, with 14 bases in between. The germline V gene has CDR1 SNHLY and CDR2 FYNNEI. CDR3 coding DNA: TGTGCCAGCCACGGGACCTGGGGGTTCTTC. It is translated as CASHGTWGFF. The whole variable domain, filled in from reference TRBV2 and TRBJ2-1, reads EPEVTQTPSHQVTQMGQEVILRCVPISNHLYFYWYRQILGQKVEFLVSFYNNEISEKSEIFDDQFSVERPDGSNFTLKIRSTKLEDSAMYFCASHGTWGFFGPGTRLTVL.

The V gene is TRBV5-1, the J gene TRBJ2-7; TRBD2 agrees at 8 bases. J gave up 5 bases and V 0 bases, and 10 bases lay outside the gene matches. Germline V gene lookup returns CDR1 SGHRS and CDR2 YFSETQ. The CDR3 has 16 residues. The CDR3 DNA is TGCGCCAGCAGCTTGGCCTACTTTAGCGGGGAGGACGAGCAGTACTTC. It translates to CASSLAYFSGEDEQYF.

The sample holds a few counts of this clone. This chain joins TRBV11-1 and TRBJ2-2, with 9 bases lining up with TRBD2. CDR1 and CDR2 (germline): SGHAT, FQDESV (reference sequence). This CDR3 is 18 amino acids long. Trimming took 2 bases from V and 1 from J; bases not matched to a gene: 8. In nucleotides, the CDR3 is TGTGCCAGCAGCTTATTTGGAAGCGGGGGGCTGAACACCGGGGAGCTGTTTTTT. Translation: CASSLFGSGGLNTGELFF.

The genes are TRBV9 and TRBJ2-1; D is uncertain. Trimming left V 4 bases short and J 9 bases short, with 11 bases between. Germline lookup yields CDR1 SGDLS and CDR2 YYNGEE. The CDR3 covers 12 residues. This CDR3 reads CASSPTEREQFF. CDR3 DNA sequence: TGTGCCAGCAGCCCAACCGAGCGTGAGCAGTTCTTC.

The chain is built from TRBV7-8 and TRBJ2-3; maybe TRBD1 (5 bases). The V and J ends lost 4 bases and 4 bases respectively, with 15 bases between them. The CDR3 has 15 residues. Germline lookup yields CDR1 SGHVS and CDR2 FQNEAQ. CDR3 coding DNA: TGTGCCAGCAGCTCCTTCTGGGGCCGCGCAGATACGCAGTATTTT. This gives the protein CASSSFWGRADTQYF.

This clone turned up a few times. A clone one base away is much larger, so this may be a read error. Distinct nucleotide sequences in the sample also encode this CDR3. V is TRBV29-1 and J is TRBJ2-7, with TRBD1 as a possible D gene (5 bases). Germline V gene lookup returns CDR1 SQVTM and CDR2 ANQGSEA. The CDR3 extends over 13 amino acids. The V end was cut by 6 bases, the J end by 7 bases, with 19 bases between. CDR3 nucleotides: TGCAGCGTGACTGGGGCGATCTACGGGGAGCAGTACTTC. Translated: CSVTGAIYGEQYF.

The genes are TRBV18 and TRBJ1-2; weak D call: TRBD1 (5 bases). Germline V gene lookup returns CDR1 KGHSH and CDR2 LQKENI. V lost 1 base, J lost 2 bases, and 23 bases lay in between. The CDR3 is 19 amino acids. The CDR3 nucleotides read TGTGCCAGCTCACCACTGTCCCCGATCCACAGGCAATTCAACTATGGCTACACCTTC. Residues: CASSPLSPIHRQFNYGYTF.

The chain combines TRBV6-1 with TRBJ1-2; the D is unclear. The CDR3 covers 15 residues. V lost 2 bases to trimming and J lost 3 bases, with 13 bases between them. In germline, CDR1 is MNHNS, CDR2 SASEGT. The DNA for the CDR3 is TGTGCCAGCAGTGAATTCCCAGGAATTGACTATGGCTACACCTTC. As protein: CASSEFPGIDYGYTF.

This clone turned up a few times. This chain links TRBV5-1 with TRBJ2-2; no reliable D call. The CDR3 consists of 11 residues. Germline lookup yields CDR1 SGHRS and CDR2 YFSETQ. V dropped 1 base and J dropped 7 bases, with 2 bases sitting between them. DNA for the CDR3: TGCGCCAGCAGCTTGCACGGGGAGCTGTTTTTT. This sequence encodes CASSLHGELFF.

A few counts support this clone. The chain recombines TRBV30 with TRBJ2-2; D gene uncertain. There are 19 residues in the CDR3. Germline V CDR1 and CDR2: GTSNPN, SVGIG (reference sequence). V was shortened by 1 base and J by 2 bases, with 23 bases between the two germline ends. For the CDR3, the DNA is TGTGCCTGGAGTGGAAGTCGGTCTGGGGTATCTTATAACACCGGGGAGCTGTTTTTT. As protein: CAWSGSRSGVSYNTGELFF.

This sequence joins TRBV30 and TRBJ1-1; no definite D call. Per germline, CDR1 GTSNPN and CDR2 SVGIG (reference sequence). The CDR3 has 11 residues. Trimming took 3 bases from V and 3 from J, leaving 5 bases between them. The CDR3 sequence: CAWRKYTEAFF. CDR3 bases: TGTGCCTGGAGGAAATACACTGAAGCTTTCTTT.

The genes are TRBV7-9 and TRBJ1-5; D is unresolved. The V gene's germline CDR1 is SEHNR and CDR2 FQNEAQ (reference sequence). V lost 2 bases and J lost 7, with 9 bases in between. This CDR3 has 13 amino acids. CDR3 coding DNA: TGTGCCAGCAGCTTATCTTCTGAACAGCCCCAGCATTTT. It codes for CASSLSSEQPQHF. The full variable domain, its missing parts supplied by reference TRBV7-9 and TRBJ1-5, is DTGVSQNPRHKITKRGQNVTFRCDPISEHNRLYWYRQTLGQGPEFLTYFQNEAQLEKSRLLSDRFSAERPKGSFSTLEIQRTEQGDSAMYLCASSLSSEQPQHFGDGTRLSIL.

The chain is built from TRBV5-1 and TRBJ2-1; the match to TRBD1 covers 8 bases. The CDR3 consists of 14 residues. Germline lookup yields CDR1 SGHRS and CDR2 YFSETQ. J lost 9 bases, V lost 0 bases, and 5 bases had no gene match. The CDR3 here is CASSLGQGFGEQFF. The CDR3 region has the DNA TGCGCCAGCAGCTTGGGACAGGGGTTCGGTGAGCAGTTCTTC.